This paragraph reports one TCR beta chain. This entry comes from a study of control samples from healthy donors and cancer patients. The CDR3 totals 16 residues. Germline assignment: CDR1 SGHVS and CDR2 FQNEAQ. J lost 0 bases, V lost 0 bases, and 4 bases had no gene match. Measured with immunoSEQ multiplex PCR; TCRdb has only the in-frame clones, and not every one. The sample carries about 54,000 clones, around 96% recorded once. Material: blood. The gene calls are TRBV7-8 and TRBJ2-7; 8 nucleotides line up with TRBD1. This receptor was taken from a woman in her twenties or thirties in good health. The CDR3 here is CASSLARTGSSYEQYF. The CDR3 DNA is TGTGCCAGCAGCTTAGCGAGGACAGGGAGCTCCTACGAGCAGTACTTC. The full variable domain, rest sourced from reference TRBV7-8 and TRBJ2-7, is GAGVSQSPRYKVAKRGQDVALRCDPISGHVSLFWYQQALGQGPEFLTYFQNEAQLDKSGLPSDRFFAERPEGSVSTLKIQRTQQEDSAVYLCASSLARTGSSYEQYFGPGTRLTVT.